Sequencing of this TCR beta chain was carried out in a study of blood T cell repertoires in COVID-19. The overall study: Sources were T cells, B-cell-depleted T cells, or PBMCs; the material itself was cDNA or gDNA.

The germline V and J ends were trimmed by 7 bases and 4 bases, with 20 bases remaining between them. Germline V gene lookup returns CDR1 SGHTA and CDR2 FQGNSA. The CDR3 extends over 16 amino acids. The data were produced by immunoSEQ multiplex PCR, yet TCRdb's version contains in-frame clones alone and is incomplete. The sample includes 200,000 to 300,000 clones, more than 75% of them seen just once. The rearrangement links TRBV7-2 to TRBJ1-3, with D perhaps matching TRBD1 (6 bases). This TCR derives from a woman in her sixties or seventies with COVID-19, enrolled during active disease. The sequenced material came from peripheral blood. The CDR3 loop reads CASNPGGRAGGNTIYF. CDR3 in DNA: TGTGCCAGCAACCCCGGGGGGCGCGCGGGAGGAAACACCATATATTTT.